This entry lists 29 T cell receptor beta chains sequenced from one sample in a study of CD8 T cells in ankylosing spondylitis. One entry per CDR3 protein, called by TCRdb with MiXCR from the 5' RACE reads. The sample holds fewer than 200,000 distinct CDR3 sequences, 18% seen once. Material for sequencing was blood, either unsorted or a sorted T cell fraction (not recorded which). These receptors were collected from a male donor under 35 with ankylosing spondylitis or in good health (not recorded which).

This clonotype was counted many times. V gene TRBV6-2 or TRBV6-3 combines with J gene TRBJ2-2, with TRBD2 identical over 12 bases. The CDR3 loop spans 18 amino acids. Germline V gene data show CDR1 as MNHEY and CDR2 as SVGEGT. V lost 10 bases and J lost 5; bases outside the gene matches: 17. CDR3 region: CATLNRLAGGPATGELFF. As DNA, the CDR3 is TGTGCCACTTTGAACCGGCTAGCGGGAGGGCCGGCGACCGGGGAGCTGTTTTTT.

V usage is TRBV28 and J usage is TRBJ2-1, with 8 nucleotides matching TRBD2. Germline loops: CDR1 MDHEN, CDR2 SYDVKM. Germline trimming cut 6 bases from V and 6 bases from J; bases unmatched to any gene: 13. The CDR3 runs to 16 residues. The CDR3 sequence: CASSTPGGPWGNEQFF. For the CDR3, the DNA is TGTGCCAGCAGCACCCCGGGAGGGCCTTGGGGCAATGAGCAGTTCTTC.

This clonotype was seen ten or more times. This chain links TRBV28 with TRBJ2-2; 9 bases are shared with TRBD1. This CDR3 has 15 residues. V lost 5 bases and J lost 5; bases outside the gene matches: 6. The germline CDR1 and CDR2 sequences are MDHEN and SYDVKM. The CDR3: CASSARDRETGELFF. The CDR3 DNA follows: TGTGCCAGCAGTGCCCGGGACAGGGAGACCGGGGAGCTGTTTTTT.

As for this clonotype: The junction and the germline gene differ at one end; a read error may be behind it. The chain has TRBV27 and TRBJ2-1; 11 nucleotides agree with TRBD2. CDR3 length equals 15 residues. The germline gives CDR1 MNHEY, CDR2 SMNVEV (reference sequence). This CDR3 is CASSLSGLAVREQFF. The CDR3, as DNA: TGTGCCAGCAGTCTATCGGGACTAGCGGTCCGGGAGCAGTTCTTC.

This clonotype was seen at least ten times. J is TRBJ1-6 and V is TRBV28; tentatively, D is TRBD1 (6 bases). Germline loops: CDR1 MDHEN, CDR2 SYDVKM. The CDR3 sequence is 12 residues long. V was pared by 1 base and J by 14 bases, with 9 bases between. CDR3 protein: CASSLFDRTLHF. The CDR3 nucleotides read TGTGCCAGCAGTTTATTCGACAGGACCCTCCACTTT.

This clonotype came up many times. The chain links TRBV4-1 to TRBJ2-7; D remains unclear. The germline V gene has CDR1 MGHRA and CDR2 YSYEKL. The CDR3 is 14 residues long. V was pared by 6 bases and J by 3 bases, with 15 bases between. CDR3 loop: CASSRRTLNYEQYF. The CDR3 region has the DNA TGCGCCAGCAGTCGGCGGACCCTAAACTACGAGCAGTACTTC.

At least ten counts were recorded for this clonotype. V and J are TRBV12-3 or TRBV12-4 and TRBJ2-7; unclear D gene. The CDR3 is 13 residues long. Trimming left V 4 bases short and J 5 bases short, with 12 bases between. The CDR3 here is CASSYRASHEQYV. For the CDR3, the DNA is TGTGCCAGCAGTTACAGAGCGAGCCACGAGCAGTACGTC.

There are many counts of this clonotype. The chain uses TRBV7-6 and TRBJ1-1, with TRBD1 identical over 8 bases. V dropped 6 bases and J dropped 4; count of bases not matched to a gene: 7. Germline lookup yields CDR1 SGHVS and CDR2 FNYEAQ. CDR3 length: 14 residues. For the CDR3, the DNA is TGTGCCAGCAGAAAGCAGGGGGCAGTCACTGAAGCTTTCTTT. It yields the protein CASRKQGAVTEAFF.

This clonotype has ten or more counts. The chain has TRBV12-3 or TRBV12-4 and TRBJ1-2; D gene uncertain. V lost 1 base to trimming and J lost 4 bases, with 13 bases between them. The CDR3 sequence is 15 residues long. CDR3 amino acids: CASSLGATGIYGYTF. CDR3 coding DNA: TGTGCCAGCAGTTTAGGAGCGACCGGAATCTATGGCTACACCTTC.

This clonotype was observed a handful of times. V and J are TRBV12-3 or TRBV12-4 and TRBJ1-1; 8 nucleotides match TRBD1. The V segment lost 3 bases and the J segment 2 bases; nucleotides outside the gene matches: 5. CDR3 size: 15 residues. CDR3 bases: TGTGCCAGCAGTTTGGGGGACAGGTACAACACTGAAGCTTTCTTT. Translated, it gives CASSLGDRYNTEAFF.

This clonotype has at least ten counts. This rearrangement joins TRBV5-1 to TRBJ2-5; tentative D call: TRBD2 (6 bases). The germline V gene encodes CDR1 SGHRS and CDR2 YFSETQ. The CDR3 spans 15 residues. Trimming shortened V by 0 bases and J by 4 bases, and 13 bases separated the two germline ends. The CDR3 loop reads CASSLGLVTSETQYF. The DNA of the CDR3 is TGCGCCAGCAGCTTGGGACTAGTTACATCAGAGACCCAGTACTTC.

This clonotype was counted many times. The chain is built from TRBV20-1 and TRBJ2-2; maybe TRBD1 (6 bases). The CDR3 has 14 amino acids. V lost 3 bases to trimming and J lost 1 base, with 9 bases between them. In germline, CDR1 is DFQATT, CDR2 SNEGSKA (reference sequence). This CDR3 is CSASSGQNTGELFF. The CDR3 DNA is TGCAGTGCTAGTTCGGGACAGAACACCGGGGAGCTGTTTTTT.

This clonotype was counted many times. The gene calls are TRBV12-3 or TRBV12-4 and TRBJ2-3, with 9 bases lining up with TRBD1. The CDR3 totals 13 residues. V lost 6 bases, J lost 4 bases, and 2 bases stayed unmatched. CDR3 region: CASRGDRADTQYF. The DNA of the CDR3 is TGTGCCAGCAGGGGGGACAGGGCAGATACGCAGTATTTT.

This clonotype occurred many times. V gene TRBV13 combines with J gene TRBJ2-7, with D tentatively TRBD2 (6 bases). V was cut by 5 bases and J by 6 bases, with 17 bases left in between. The CDR3 runs to 14 residues. Germline-derived CDR1 and CDR2 are PRHDT and FYEKMQ (reference sequence). The CDR3 loop is CASSPLGGSGEQYV. In DNA, the CDR3 is TGTGCCAGCAGCCCTTTGGGGGGAAGTGGCGAGCAGTACGTC.

This clonotype was observed many times. The gene calls are TRBV12-3 or TRBV12-4 and TRBJ1-1, with 9 bases fitting TRBD1. This CDR3 comprises 12 residues. V trimming: 7 bases; J trimming: 7 bases; junction bases outside the gene matches: 4. The CDR3: CASTRTGDEAFF. CDR3 bases: TGTGCCAGCACCCGGACAGGGGATGAAGCTTTCTTT.

The J gene is TRBJ2-1, the V gene TRBV20-1, with D possibly matching TRBD2 (6 bases). CDR1 and CDR2 (germline): DFQATT, SNEGSKA (reference sequence). The CDR3 has 13 amino acids. V was shortened by 3 bases and J by 6 bases, with 12 bases between the two germline ends. CDR3 sequence: CSASGSSGNEQFF. The CDR3 nucleotides read TGCAGTGCTAGCGGGAGCTCTGGCAATGAGCAGTTCTTC.

The gene calls are TRBV27 and TRBJ2-7, with D hard to call. The CDR3 length is 14 residues. Germline CDR1 is MNHEY and CDR2 is SMNVEV (reference sequence). V was pared by 2 bases and J by 3 bases, with 11 bases between. CDR3 in amino acids: CASSLMLNGYEQYF. The CDR3 nucleotides are TGTGCCAGCAGTTTAATGCTCAATGGCTACGAGCAGTACTTC.

The chain combines TRBV7-6 with TRBJ2-1; the match to TRBD2 covers 12 bases. Trimming took 6 bases from V and 10 from J; bases not matched to a gene: 7. The CDR3 is 14 amino acids. Germline assignment: CDR1 SGHVS and CDR2 FNYEAQ. CDR3 amino acids: CASSPGTSGPEQFF. The CDR3 DNA sequence: TGTGCCAGCAGTCCCGGGACTAGCGGGCCAGAGCAGTTCTTC.

This clonotype was found many times. The chain joins TRBV5-1 to TRBJ2-3, with D perhaps matching TRBD1 (6 bases). V gave up 4 bases and J gave up 1 base, with 10 bases separating them. Germline V lookup: CDR1 SGHRS, CDR2 YFSETQ. CDR3 length: 14 residues. CDR3 DNA sequence: TGCGCCAGCAGCCCAGGGGCGGGCACAGATACGCAGTATTTT. This codes for CASSPGAGTDTQYF.

This clonotype was seen many times. This chain joins TRBV10-1 and TRBJ2-2; D might be TRBD2 (5 bases). The CDR3 is 14 residues long. With 6 bases removed from V and 4 bases from J, the gap between germline ends came to 12 bases. From germline, CDR1 is WNHNN and CDR2 SYGVQD (reference sequence). The CDR3 here is CASRVDSLTGELFF. In DNA form, the CDR3 reads TGCGCCAGCAGGGTGGACTCACTCACCGGGGAGCTGTTTTTT.

In this sample, this clonotype turned up many times. CDR3 in DNA: TGTGCCAGCAGCGCTACTAGCGGGAGCAGCTACAATGAGCAGTTCTTC. Its translation is CASSATSGSSYNEQFF. The genes are TRBV9 and TRBJ2-1, with 11 bases matching TRBD2. After removal of 3 bases from V and 3 bases from J, the junction contained 5 bases not matched to a gene. Per the germline V gene, CDR1 is SGDLS and CDR2 is YYNGEE. The CDR3 contains 16 residues. Full variable domain (remainder filled in from reference TRBV9 and TRBJ2-1): DSGVTQTPKHLITATGQRVTLRCSPRSGDLSVYWYQQSLDQGLQFLIQYYNGEERAKGNILERFSAQQFPDLHSELNLSSLELGDSALYFCASSATSGSSYNEQFFGPGTRLTVL.

The table lists this clonotype with many counts. The V and J genes are TRBV11-2 and TRBJ2-1; D not certain. The V end lost 4 bases, the J end lost 0 bases, and 7 bases lay between the germline ends. Germline loops: CDR1 SGHAT, CDR2 FQNNGV. The CDR3 covers 14 residues. This CDR3 is CASSSQISYNEQFF. Here the CDR3 DNA reads TGTGCCAGCAGCTCACAGATCTCCTACAATGAGCAGTTCTTC. The entire variable domain, with the rest obtained from reference TRBV11-2 and TRBJ2-1, is as follows: EAGVAQSPRYKIIEKRQSVAFWCNPISGHATLYWYQQILGQGPKLLIQFQNNGVVDDSQLPKDRFSAERLKGVDSTLKIQPAKLEDSAVYLCASSSQISYNEQFFGPGTRLTVL.

The gene calls are TRBV6-5 and TRBJ2-3; TRBD2 aligns across 11 bases. Germline trimming cut 5 bases from V and 5 bases from J; bases unmatched to any gene: 12. Germline loops: CDR1 MNHEY, CDR2 SVGAGI. CDR3 size: 17 residues. CDR3 in amino acids: CASSPDRLAGSLDTQYF. The CDR3 coding sequence is TGTGCCAGCAGTCCCGATCGACTAGCGGGAAGTTTAGATACGCAGTATTTT.

This clonotype was found many times. The chain recombines TRBV20-1 with TRBJ2-2; D gene unclear. V shed 0 bases and J shed 3 bases, with 11 bases lying between them. The CDR3 covers 15 residues. CDR1 is DFQATT, CDR2 SNEGSKA, per germline (reference sequence). The CDR3 region has the DNA TGCAGTGCTAGAGATTCGGCTAGACACACCGGGGAGCTGTTTTTT. This encodes CSARDSARHTGELFF.

This chain connects TRBV23-1 to TRBJ2-7; the match to TRBD1 covers 7 bases. TRBV23-1 is given ORF status, its function remaining uncertain. V gave up 3 bases and J gave up 3 bases; unmatched junction bases: 11. The CDR3 spans 16 residues. The CDR3 DNA follows: TGCGCCAGCAGTCACCTCGGGGCAGGGGGAAACTACGAGCAGTACTTC. It is translated as CASSHLGAGGNYEQYF.

This clonotype was recorded at least ten times. The chain uses TRBV2 and TRBJ2-6, with D maybe TRBD1 (5 bases). Per germline, CDR1 SNHLY and CDR2 FYNNEI. Trimming removed 4 bases at V and 2 bases at J, with 6 bases between. The CDR3 has 14 amino acids. DNA for the CDR3: TGTGCCAGCAGTGCCAGGGCTGGGGCCAACGTCCTGACTTTC. Protein: CASSARAGANVLTF.

This clonotype was counted many times. The chain has TRBV29-1 and TRBJ2-5; 9 bases map to TRBD1. Germline V gene lookup returns CDR1 SQVTM and CDR2 ANQGSEA. With V trimmed by 4 bases and J by 5 bases, 8 bases remained unmatched. This CDR3 region has 14 residues. The DNA for the CDR3 is TGCAGCGTTGTTGGACAGGGGTCAGGGGAGACCCAGTACTTC. Translating it yields CSVVGQGSGETQYF.

This clonotype occurred a few times. This chain links TRBV29-1 with TRBJ2-1; D assignment may be TRBD1 or TRBD2 (5 bases each). Per the germline V gene, CDR1 is SQVTM and CDR2 is ANQGSEA. The V end was cut by 7 bases, the J end by 9 bases, with 25 bases between. The CDR3 totals 15 residues. CDR3 protein: CSAEVRQRPLGEQFF. The CDR3 DNA reads as TGCAGCGCCGAAGTACGACAGCGGCCCTTGGGTGAGCAGTTCTTC.

This clonotype was detected many times. The chain carries TRBV25-1 and TRBJ2-7; possibly TRBD1 for D (5 bases). Trimming left V 7 bases short and J 0 bases short, with 7 bases between. The length of the CDR3 is 12 residues. Germline CDR1 MGHDK, CDR2 SYGVNS. In nucleotides, the CDR3 is TGTGCCAGCACGGACAACTCCTACGAGCAGTACTTC. Translating gives CASTDNSYEQYF.